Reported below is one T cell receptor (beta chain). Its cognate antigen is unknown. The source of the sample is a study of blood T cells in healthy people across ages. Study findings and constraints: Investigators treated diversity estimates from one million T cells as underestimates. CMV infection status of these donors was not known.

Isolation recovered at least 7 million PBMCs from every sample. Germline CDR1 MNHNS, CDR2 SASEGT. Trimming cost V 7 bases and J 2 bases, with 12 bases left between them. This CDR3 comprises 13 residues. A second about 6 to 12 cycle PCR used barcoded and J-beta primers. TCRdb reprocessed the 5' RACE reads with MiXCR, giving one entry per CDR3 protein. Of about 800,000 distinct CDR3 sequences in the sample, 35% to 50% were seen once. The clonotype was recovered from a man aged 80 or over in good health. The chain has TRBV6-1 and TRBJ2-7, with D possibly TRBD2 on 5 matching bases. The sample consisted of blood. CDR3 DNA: TGTGCCAGCACCCTGGACTGGGCCTACGAGCAGTACTTC. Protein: CASTLDWAYEQYF.